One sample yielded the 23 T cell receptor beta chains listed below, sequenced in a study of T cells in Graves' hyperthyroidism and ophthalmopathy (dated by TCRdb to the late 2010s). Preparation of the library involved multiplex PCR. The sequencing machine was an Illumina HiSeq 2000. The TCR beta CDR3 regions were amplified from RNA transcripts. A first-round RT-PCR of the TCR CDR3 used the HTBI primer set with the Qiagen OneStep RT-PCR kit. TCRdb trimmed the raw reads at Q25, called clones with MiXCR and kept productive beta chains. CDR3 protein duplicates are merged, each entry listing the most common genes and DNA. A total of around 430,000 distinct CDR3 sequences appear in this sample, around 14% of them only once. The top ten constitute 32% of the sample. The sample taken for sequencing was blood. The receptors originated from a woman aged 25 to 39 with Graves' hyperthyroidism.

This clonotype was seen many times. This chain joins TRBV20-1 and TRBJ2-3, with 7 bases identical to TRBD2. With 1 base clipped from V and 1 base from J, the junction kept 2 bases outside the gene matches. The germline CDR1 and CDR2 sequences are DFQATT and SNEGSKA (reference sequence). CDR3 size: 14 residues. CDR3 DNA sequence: TGCAGTGCTAGAGCAGGGAGGGGCACAGATACGCAGTATTTT. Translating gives CSARAGRGTDTQYF.

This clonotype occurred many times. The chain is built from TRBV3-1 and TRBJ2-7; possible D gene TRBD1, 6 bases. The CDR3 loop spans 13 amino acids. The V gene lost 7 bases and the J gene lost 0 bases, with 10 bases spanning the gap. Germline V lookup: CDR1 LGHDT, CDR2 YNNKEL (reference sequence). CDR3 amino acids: CASKGQYSYEQYF. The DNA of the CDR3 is TGTGCCAGCAAAGGACAGTACTCCTACGAGCAGTACTTC.

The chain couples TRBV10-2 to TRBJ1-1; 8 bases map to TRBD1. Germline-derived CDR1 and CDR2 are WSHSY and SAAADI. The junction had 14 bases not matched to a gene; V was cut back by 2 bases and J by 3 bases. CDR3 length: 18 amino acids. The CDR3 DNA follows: TGCGCCAGCAGTGAGGTCGGACAGGGAGGTGTGGGGGACACTGAAGCTTTCTTT. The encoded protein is CASSEVGQGGVGDTEAFF.

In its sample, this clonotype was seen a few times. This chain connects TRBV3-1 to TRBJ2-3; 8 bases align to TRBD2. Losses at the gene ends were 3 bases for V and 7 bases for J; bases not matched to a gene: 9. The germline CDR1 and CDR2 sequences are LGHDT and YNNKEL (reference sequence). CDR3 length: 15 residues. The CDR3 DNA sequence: TGTGCCAGCAGCCAGGGGGACGGGAGGGCCAATACGCAGTATTTT. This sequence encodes CASSQGDGRANTQYF.

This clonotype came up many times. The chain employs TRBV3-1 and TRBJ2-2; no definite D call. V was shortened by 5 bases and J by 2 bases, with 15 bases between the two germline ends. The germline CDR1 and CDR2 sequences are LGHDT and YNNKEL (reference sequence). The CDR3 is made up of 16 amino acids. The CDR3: CASSELAAANTGELFF. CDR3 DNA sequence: TGTGCCAGCAGCGAGTTAGCCGCGGCCAACACCGGGGAGCTGTTTTTT.

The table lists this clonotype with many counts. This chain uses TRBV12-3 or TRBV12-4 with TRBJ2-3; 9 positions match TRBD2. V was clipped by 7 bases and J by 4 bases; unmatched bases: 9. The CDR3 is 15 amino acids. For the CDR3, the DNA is TGTGCCAGCACAGCCGGGACTAGCAGGGCAGATACGCAGTATTTT. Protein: CASTAGTSRADTQYF.

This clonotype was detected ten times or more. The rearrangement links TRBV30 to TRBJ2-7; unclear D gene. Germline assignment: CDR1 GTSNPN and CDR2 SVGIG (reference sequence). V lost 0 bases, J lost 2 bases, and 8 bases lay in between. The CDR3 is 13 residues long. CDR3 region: CAWSVETAYEQYF. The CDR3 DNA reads TGTGCCTGGAGTGTGGAAACTGCCTACGAGCAGTACTTC.

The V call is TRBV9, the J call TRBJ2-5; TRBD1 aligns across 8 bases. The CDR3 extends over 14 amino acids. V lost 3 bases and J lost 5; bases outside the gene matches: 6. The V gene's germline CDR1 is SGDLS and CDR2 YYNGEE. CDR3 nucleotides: TGTGCCAGCAGCGCACGGGACAGGAGGGAGACCCAGTACTTC. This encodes CASSARDRRETQYF.

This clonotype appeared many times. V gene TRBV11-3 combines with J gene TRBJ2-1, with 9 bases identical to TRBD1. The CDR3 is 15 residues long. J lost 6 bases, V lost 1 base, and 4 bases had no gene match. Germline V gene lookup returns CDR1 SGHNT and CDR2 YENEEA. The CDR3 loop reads CASSLGDRVRNEQFF. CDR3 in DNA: TGTGCCAGCAGCTTAGGGGACAGGGTACGCAATGAGCAGTTCTTC.

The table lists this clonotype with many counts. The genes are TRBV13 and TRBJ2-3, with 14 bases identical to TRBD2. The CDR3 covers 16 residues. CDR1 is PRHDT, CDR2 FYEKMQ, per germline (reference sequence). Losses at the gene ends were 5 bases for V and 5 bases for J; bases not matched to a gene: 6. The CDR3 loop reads CASSEGTSGSRDTQYF. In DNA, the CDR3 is TGTGCCAGCAGCGAAGGGACTAGCGGGAGTCGAGATACGCAGTATTTT.

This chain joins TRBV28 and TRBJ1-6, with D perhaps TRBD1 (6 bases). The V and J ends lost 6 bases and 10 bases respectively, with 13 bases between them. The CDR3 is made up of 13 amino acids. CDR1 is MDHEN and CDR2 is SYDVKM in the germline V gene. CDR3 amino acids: CASRPTGSSPLHF. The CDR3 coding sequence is TGTGCCAGCAGGCCTACAGGGTCATCACCCCTCCACTTT.

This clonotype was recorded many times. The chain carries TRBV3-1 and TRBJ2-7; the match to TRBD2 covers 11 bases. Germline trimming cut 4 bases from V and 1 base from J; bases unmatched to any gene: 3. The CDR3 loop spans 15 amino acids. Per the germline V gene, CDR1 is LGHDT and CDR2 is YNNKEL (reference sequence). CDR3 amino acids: CASSPWTSGSYEQYF. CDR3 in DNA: TGTGCCAGCAGCCCCTGGACTAGCGGGTCCTACGAGCAGTACTTC.

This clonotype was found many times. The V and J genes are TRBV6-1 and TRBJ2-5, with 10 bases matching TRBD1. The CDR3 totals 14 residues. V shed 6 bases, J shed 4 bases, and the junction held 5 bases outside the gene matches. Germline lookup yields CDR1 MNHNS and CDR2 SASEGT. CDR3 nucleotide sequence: TGTGCCAGCAGAAGCGACAGGGGGCTAGAGACCCAGTACTTC. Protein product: CASRSDRGLETQYF.

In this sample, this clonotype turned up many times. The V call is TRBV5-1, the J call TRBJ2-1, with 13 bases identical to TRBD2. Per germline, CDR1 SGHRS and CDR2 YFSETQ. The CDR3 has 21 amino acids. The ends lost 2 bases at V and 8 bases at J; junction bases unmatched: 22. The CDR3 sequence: CASSFVTLPGTSGTKYHEQFF. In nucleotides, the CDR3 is TGCGCCAGCAGCTTTGTGACTCTCCCCGGGACTAGCGGGACGAAGTACCATGAGCAGTTCTTC.

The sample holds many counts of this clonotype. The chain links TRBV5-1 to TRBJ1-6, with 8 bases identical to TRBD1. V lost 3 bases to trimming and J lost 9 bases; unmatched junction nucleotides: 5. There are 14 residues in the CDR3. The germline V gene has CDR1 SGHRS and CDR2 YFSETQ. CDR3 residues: CASSSGQDGSPLHF. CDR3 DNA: TGCGCCAGCAGCTCGGGACAGGATGGTTCACCCCTCCACTTT.

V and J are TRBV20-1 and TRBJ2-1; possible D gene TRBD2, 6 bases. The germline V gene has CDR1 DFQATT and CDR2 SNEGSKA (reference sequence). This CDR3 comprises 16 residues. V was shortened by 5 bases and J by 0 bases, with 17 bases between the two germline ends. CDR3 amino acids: CSAPQRASSSYNEQFF. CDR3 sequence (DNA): TGCAGTGCTCCTCAGCGGGCCTCTAGCTCCTACAATGAGCAGTTCTTC.

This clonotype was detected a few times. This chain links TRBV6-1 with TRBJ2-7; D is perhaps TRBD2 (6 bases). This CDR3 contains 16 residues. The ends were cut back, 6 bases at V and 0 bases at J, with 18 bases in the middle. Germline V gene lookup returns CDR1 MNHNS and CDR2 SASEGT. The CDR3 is CASSPRISGSSYEQYF. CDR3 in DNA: TGTGCCAGCAGCCCTCGGATTAGCGGTAGCTCCTACGAGCAGTACTTC.

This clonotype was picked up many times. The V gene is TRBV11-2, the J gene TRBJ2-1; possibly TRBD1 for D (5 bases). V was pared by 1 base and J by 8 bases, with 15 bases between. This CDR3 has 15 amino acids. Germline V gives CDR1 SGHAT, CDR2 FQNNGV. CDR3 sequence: CASSLGQSKWDEQFF. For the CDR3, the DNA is TGTGCCAGCAGCTTAGGACAGTCCAAGTGGGATGAGCAGTTCTTC. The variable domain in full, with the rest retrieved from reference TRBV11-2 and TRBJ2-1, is EAGVAQSPRYKIIEKRQSVAFWCNPISGHATLYWYQQILGQGPKLLIQFQNNGVVDDSQLPKDRFSAERLKGVDSTLKIQPAKLEDSAVYLCASSLGQSKWDEQFFGPGTRLTVL.

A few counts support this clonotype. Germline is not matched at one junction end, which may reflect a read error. The CDR3: CASSIDTERWNSALHF. The CDR3 DNA follows: TGTGCCAGCAGCATAGACACGGAAAGGTGGAATTCAGCCCTCCACTTT. The chain joins TRBV5-5 to TRBJ1-6; D uncertain. The germline V gene has CDR1 SGHKS and CDR2 YYEKEE (reference sequence). There are 16 residues in the CDR3. The whole variable domain, remainder taken from reference TRBV5-5 and TRBJ1-6, is DAGVTQSPTHLIKTRGQQVTLRCSPISGHKSVSWYQQVLGQGPQFIFQYYEKEERGRGNFPDRFSARQFPNYSSELNVNALLLGDSALYLCASSIDTERWNSALHFGNGTRLTVT.

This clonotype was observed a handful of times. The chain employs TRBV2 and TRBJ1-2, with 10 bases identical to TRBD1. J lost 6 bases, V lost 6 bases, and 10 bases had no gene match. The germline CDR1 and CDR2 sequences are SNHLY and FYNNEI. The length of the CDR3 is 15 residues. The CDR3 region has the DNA TGTGCCAGCAGGGAAAGGACAGGGGGGTATGATGGCTACACCTTC. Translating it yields CASRERTGGYDGYTF.

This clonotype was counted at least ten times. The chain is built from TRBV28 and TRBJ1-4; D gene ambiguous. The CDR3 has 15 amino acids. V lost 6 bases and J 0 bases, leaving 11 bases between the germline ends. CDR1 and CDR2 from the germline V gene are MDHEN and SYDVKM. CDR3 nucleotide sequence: TGTGCCAGCAGGGCATCAGGTGCAACTAATGAAAAACTGTTTTTT. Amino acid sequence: CASRASGATNEKLFF.

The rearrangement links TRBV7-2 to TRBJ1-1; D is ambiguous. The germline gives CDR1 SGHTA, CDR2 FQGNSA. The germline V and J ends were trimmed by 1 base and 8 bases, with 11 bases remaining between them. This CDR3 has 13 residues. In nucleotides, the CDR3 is TGTGCCAGCAGCTTAGTCTTTGAGACGGAAGCTTTCTTT. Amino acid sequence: CASSLVFETEAFF. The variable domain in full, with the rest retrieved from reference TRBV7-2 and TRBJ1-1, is GAGVSQSPSNKVTEKGKDVELRCDPISGHTALYWYRQSLGQGLEFLIYFQGNSAPDKSGLPSDRFSAERTGGSVSTLTIQRTQQEDSAVYLCASSLVFETEAFFGQGTRLTVV.

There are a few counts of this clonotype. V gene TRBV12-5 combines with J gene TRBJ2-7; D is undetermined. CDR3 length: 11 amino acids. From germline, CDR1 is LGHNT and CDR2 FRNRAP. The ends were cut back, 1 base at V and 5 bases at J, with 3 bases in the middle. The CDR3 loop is CASGLGHEQYF. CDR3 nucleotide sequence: TGTGCTAGTGGTTTGGGGCACGAGCAGTACTTC.